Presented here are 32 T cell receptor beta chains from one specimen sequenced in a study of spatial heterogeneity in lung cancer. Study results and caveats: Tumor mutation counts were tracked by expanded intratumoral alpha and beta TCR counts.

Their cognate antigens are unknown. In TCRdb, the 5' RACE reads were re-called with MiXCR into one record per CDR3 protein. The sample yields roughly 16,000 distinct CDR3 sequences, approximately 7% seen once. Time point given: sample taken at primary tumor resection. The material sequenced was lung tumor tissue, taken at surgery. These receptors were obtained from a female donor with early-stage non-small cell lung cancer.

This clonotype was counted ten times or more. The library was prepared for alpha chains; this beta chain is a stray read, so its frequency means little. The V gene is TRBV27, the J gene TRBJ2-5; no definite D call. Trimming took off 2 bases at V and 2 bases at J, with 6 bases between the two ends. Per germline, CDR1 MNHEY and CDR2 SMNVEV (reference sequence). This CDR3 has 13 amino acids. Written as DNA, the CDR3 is TGTGCCAGCAGTTTAAGGCGGCAAGAGACCCAGTACTTC. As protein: CASSLRRQETQYF.

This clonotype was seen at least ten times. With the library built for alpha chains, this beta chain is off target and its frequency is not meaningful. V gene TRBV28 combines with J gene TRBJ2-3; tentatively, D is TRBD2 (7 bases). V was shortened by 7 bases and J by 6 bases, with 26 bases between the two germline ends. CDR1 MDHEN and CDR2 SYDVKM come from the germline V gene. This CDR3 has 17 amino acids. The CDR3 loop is CASNPLAAQQDRDTQYF. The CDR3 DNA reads TGTGCCAGCAACCCGCTAGCGGCCCAACAAGACAGGGATACGCAGTATTTT.

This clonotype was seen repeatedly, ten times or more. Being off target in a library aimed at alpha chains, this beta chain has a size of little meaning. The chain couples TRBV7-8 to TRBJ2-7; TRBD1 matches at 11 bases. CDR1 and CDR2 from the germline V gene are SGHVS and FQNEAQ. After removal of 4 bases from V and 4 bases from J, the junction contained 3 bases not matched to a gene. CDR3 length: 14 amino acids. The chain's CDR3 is CASSWDRGEYEQYF. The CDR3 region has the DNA TGTGCCAGCAGCTGGGACAGGGGGGAATACGAGCAGTACTTC.

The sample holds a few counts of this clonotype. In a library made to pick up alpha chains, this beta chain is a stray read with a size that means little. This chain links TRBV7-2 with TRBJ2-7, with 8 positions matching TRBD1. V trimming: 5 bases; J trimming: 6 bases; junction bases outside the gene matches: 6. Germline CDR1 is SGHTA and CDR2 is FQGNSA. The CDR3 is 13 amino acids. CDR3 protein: CASSPWTGIEQYF. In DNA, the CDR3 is TGTGCCAGCAGCCCTTGGACAGGGATCGAGCAGTACTTC.

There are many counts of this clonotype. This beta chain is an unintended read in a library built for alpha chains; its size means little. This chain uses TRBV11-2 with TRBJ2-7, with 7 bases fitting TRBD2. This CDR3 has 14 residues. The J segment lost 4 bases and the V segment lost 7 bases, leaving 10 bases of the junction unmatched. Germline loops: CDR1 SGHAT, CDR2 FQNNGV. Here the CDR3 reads CASNPSGSPYEQYF. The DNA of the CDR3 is TGTGCCAGCAACCCTAGCGGCAGCCCTTACGAGCAGTACTTC.

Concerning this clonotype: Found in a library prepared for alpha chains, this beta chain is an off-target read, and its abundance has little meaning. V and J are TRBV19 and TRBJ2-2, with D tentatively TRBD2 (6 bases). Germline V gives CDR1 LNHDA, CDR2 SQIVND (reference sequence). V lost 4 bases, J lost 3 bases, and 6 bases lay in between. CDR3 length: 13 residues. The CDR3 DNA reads TGTGCCAGTAGTAGGGACTACACCGGGGAGCTGTTTTTT. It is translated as CASSRDYTGELFF.

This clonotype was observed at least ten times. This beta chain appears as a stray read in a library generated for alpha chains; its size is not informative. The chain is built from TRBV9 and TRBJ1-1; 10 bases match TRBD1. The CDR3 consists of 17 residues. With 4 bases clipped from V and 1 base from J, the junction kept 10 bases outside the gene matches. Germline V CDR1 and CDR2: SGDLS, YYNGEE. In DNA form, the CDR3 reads TGTGCCAGCAGCACAGAAAGGGGACAGGGGAGGAACACTGAAGCTTTCTTT. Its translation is CASSTERGQGRNTEAFF.

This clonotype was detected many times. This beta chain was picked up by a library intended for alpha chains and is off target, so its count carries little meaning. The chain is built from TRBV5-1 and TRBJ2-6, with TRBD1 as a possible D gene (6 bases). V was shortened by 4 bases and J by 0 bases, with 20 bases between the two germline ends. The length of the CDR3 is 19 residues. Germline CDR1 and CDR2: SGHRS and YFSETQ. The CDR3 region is CASSLLSGQPFSGANVLTF. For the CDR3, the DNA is TGCGCCAGCAGCCTCTTGTCCGGACAGCCCTTCTCTGGGGCCAACGTCCTGACTTTC.

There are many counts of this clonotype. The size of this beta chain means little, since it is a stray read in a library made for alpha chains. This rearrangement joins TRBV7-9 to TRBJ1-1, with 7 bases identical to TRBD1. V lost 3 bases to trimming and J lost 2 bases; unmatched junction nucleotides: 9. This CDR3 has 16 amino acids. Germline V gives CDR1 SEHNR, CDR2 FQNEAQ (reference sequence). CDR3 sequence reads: CASSFSTGVLNTEAFF. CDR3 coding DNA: TGTGCCAGCAGCTTTTCAACAGGGGTTTTAAACACTGAAGCTTTCTTT.

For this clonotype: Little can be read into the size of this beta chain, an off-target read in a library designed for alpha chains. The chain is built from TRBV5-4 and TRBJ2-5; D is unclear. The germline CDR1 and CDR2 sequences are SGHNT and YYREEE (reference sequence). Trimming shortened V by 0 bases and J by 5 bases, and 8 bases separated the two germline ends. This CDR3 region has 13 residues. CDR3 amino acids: CASSLVPGETQYF. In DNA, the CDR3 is TGTGCCAGCAGCTTGGTTCCCGGGGAGACCCAGTACTTC.

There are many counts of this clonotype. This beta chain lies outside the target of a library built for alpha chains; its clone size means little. Written as DNA, the CDR3 is TGTGCCAGCAGCCTGACAGCTAGAGTCACTGAAGCTTTCTTT. Encoded protein: CASSLTARVTEAFF. The chain uses TRBV12-3 or TRBV12-4 and TRBJ1-1; TRBD1 is a possible D gene (5 bases). This CDR3 has 14 residues. V was cut by 6 bases and J by 4 bases, with 15 bases left in between.

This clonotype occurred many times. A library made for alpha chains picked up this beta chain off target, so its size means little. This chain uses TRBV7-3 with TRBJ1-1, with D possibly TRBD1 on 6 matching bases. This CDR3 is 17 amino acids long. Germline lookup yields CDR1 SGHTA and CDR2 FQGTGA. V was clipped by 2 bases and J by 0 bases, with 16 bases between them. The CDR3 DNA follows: TGTGCCAGCAGCTTAGGAGACAGGACTTTTTTGAACACTGAAGCTTTCTTT. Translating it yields CASSLGDRTFLNTEAFF. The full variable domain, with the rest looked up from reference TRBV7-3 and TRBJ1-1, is GAGVSQTPSNKVTEKGKYVELRCDPISGHTALYWYRQSLGQGPEFLIYFQGTGAADDSGLPNDRFFAVRPEGSVSTLKIQRTERGDSAVYLCASSLGDRTFLNTEAFFGQGTRLTVV.

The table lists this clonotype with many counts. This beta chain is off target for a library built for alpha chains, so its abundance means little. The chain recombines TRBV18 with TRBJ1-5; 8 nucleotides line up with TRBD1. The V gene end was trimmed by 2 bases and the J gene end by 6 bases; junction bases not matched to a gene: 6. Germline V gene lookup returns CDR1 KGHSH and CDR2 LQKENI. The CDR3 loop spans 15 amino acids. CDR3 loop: CASSPGQGAAQPQHF. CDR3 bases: TGTGCCAGCTCACCAGGGCAGGGGGCTGCTCAGCCCCAGCATTTT.

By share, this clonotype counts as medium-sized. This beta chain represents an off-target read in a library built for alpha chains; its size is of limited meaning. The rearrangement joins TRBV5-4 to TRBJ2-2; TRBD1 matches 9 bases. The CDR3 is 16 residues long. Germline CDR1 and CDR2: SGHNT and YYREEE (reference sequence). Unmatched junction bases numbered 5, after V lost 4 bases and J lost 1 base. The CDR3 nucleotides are TGTGCCAGCAGCCAACGGGGACAGGGGAACACCGGGGAGCTGTTTTTT. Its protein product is CASSQRGQGNTGELFF.

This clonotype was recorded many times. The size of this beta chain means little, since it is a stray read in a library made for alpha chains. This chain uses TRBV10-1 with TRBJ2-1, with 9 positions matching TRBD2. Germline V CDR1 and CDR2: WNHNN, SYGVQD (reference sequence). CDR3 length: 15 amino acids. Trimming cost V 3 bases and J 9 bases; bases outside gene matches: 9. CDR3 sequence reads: CASSDMRGGRAEQFF. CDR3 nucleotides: TGCGCCAGCAGTGATATGCGGGGGGGCCGGGCTGAGCAGTTCTTC.

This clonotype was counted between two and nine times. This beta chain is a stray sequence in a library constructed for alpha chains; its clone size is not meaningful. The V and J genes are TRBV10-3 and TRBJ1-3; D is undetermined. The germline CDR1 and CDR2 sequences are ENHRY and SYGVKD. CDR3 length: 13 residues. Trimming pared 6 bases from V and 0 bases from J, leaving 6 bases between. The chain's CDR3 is CAISQNSGNTIYF. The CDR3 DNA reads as TGTGCCATCAGCCAGAACTCTGGAAACACCATATATTTT.

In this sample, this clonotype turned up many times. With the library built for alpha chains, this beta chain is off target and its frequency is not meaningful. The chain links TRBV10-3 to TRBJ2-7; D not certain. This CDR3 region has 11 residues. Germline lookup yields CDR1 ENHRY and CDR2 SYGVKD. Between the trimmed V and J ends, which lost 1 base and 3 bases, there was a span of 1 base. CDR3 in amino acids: CAISEFYEQYF. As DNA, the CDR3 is TGTGCCATCAGTGAGTTCTACGAGCAGTACTTC.

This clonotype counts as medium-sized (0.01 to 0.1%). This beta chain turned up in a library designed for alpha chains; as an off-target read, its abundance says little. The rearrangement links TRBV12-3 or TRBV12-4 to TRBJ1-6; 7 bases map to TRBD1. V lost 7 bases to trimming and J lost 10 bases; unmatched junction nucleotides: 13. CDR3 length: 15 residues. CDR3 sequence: CASTTGQLGGSPLHF. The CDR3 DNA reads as TGTGCCAGCACTACGGGACAGCTTGGTGGCTCACCCCTCCACTTT.

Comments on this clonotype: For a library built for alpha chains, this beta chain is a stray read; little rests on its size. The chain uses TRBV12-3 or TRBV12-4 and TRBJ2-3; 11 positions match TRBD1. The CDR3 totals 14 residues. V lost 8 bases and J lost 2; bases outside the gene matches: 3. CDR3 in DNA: TGTGCCAGCTCTGGACAGGGGGCCACAGATACGCAGTATTTT. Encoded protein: CASSGQGATDTQYF.

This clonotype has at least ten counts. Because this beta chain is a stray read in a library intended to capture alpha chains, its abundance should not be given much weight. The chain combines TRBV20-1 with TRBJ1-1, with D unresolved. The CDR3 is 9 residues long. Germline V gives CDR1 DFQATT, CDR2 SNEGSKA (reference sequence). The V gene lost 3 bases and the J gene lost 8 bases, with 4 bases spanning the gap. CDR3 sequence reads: CSARKEAFF. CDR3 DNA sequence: TGCAGTGCTAGGAAAGAAGCTTTCTTT.

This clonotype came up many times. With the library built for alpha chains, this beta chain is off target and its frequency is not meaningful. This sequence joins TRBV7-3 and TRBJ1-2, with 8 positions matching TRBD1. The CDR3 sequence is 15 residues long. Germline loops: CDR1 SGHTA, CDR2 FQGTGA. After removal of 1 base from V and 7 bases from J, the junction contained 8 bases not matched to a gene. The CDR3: CASSLNPAGGGGYTF. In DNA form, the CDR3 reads TGTGCCAGCAGCTTAAACCCGGCAGGGGGCGGTGGCTACACCTTC.

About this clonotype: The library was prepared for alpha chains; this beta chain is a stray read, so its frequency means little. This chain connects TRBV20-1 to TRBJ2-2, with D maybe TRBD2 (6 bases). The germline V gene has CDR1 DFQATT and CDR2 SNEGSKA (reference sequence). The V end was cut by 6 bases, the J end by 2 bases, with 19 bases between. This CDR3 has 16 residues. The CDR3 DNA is TGCAGTGCCGGGGGAGCACAACTCGAAAACACCGGGGAGCTGTTTTTT. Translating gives CSAGGAQLENTGELFF.

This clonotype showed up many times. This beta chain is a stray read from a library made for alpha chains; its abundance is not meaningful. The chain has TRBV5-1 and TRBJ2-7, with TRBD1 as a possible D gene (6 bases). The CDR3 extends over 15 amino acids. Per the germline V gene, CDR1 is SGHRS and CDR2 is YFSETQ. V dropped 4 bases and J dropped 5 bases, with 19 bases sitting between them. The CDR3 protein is CASSLRGFEGDEQYF. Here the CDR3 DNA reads TGCGCCAGCAGCCTCCGAGGATTTGAGGGGGACGAGCAGTACTTC.

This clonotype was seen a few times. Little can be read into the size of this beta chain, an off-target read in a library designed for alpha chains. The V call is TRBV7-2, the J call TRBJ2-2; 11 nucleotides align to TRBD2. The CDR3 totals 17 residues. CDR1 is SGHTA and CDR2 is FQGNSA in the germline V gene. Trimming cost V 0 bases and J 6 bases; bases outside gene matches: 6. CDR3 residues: CASSLASGGAIAGELFF. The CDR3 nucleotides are TGTGCCAGCAGCTTAGCTAGCGGGGGGGCGATAGCCGGGGAGCTGTTTTTT. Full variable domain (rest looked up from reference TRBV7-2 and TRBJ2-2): GAGVSQSPSNKVTEKGKDVELRCDPISGHTALYWYRQSLGQGLEFLIYFQGNSAPDKSGLPSDRFSAERTGGSVSTLTIQRTQQEDSAVYLCASSLASGGAIAGELFFGEGSRLTVL.

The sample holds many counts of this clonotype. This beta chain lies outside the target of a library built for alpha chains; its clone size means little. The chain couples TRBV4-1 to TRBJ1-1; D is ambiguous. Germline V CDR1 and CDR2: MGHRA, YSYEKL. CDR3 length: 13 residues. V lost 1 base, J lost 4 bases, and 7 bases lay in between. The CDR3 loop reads CASSQVEGTEAFF. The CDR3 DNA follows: TGCGCCAGCAGCCAAGTGGAAGGCACTGAAGCTTTCTTT.

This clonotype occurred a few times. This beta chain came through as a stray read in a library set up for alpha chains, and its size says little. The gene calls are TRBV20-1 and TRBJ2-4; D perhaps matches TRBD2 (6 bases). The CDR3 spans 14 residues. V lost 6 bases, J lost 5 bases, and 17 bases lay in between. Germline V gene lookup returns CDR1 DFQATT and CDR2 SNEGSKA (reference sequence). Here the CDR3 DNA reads TGCAGTGCGCCACTCCTGGGGGGAGAAAACATTCAGTACTTC. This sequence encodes CSAPLLGGENIQYF.

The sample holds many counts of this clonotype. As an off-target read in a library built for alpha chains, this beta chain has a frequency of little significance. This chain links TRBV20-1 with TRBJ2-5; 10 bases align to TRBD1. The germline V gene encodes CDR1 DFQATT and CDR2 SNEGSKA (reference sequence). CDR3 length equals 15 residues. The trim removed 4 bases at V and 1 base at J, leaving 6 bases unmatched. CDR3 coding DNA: TGCAGTGCTAACAGACAGGGGGCCCCCCAAGAGACCCAGTACTTC. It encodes CSANRQGAPQETQYF.

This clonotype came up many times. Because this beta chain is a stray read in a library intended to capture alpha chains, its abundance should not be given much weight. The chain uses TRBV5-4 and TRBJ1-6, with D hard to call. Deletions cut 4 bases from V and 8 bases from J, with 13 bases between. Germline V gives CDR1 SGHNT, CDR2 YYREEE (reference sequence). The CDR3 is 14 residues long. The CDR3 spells CASSLERWDSPLHF. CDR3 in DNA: TGTGCCAGCAGCCTCGAGAGGTGGGATTCACCCCTCCACTTT.

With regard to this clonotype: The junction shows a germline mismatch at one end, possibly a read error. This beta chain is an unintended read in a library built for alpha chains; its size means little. CDR3 nucleotide sequence: TGTGCCAGCAGTCCGCATGGGACTAGCGGGGGGCCCCCTCGTTTT. Translated, it gives CASSPHGTSGGPPRF. V is TRBV6-5 and J is TRBJ2-3; 15 positions match TRBD2. The CDR3 sequence is 15 residues long. CDR1 is MNHEY and CDR2 is SVGAGI in the germline V gene.

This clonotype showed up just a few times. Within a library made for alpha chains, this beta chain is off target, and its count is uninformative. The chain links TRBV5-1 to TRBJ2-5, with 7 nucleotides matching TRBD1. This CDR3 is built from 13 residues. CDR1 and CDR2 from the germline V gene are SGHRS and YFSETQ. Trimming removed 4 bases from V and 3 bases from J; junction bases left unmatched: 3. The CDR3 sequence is CASSLTGEETQYF. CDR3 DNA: TGCGCCAGCAGCCTAACAGGGGAAGAGACCCAGTACTTC.

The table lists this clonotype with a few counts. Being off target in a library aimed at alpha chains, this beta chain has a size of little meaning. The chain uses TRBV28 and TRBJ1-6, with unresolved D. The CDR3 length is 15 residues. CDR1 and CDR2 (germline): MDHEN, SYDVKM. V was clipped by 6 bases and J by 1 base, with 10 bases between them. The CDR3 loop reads CASSMVKSYNSPLHF. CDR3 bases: TGTGCCAGCAGCATGGTAAAATCCTATAATTCACCCCTCCACTTT. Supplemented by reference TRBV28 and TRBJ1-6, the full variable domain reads DVKVTQSSRYLVKRTGEKVFLECVQDMDHENMFWYRQDPGLGLRLIYFSYDVKMKEKGDIPEGYSVSREKKERFSLILESASTNQTSMYLCASSMVKSYNSPLHFGNGTRLTVT.

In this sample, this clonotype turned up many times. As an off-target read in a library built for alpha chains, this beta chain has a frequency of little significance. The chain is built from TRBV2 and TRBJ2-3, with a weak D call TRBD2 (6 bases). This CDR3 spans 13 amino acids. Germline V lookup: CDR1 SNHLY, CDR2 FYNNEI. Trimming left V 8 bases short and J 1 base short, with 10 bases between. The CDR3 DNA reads TGTGCCAGCGTATGGGGGGGCACAGATACGCAGTATTTT. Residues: CASVWGGTDTQYF.